These 5 T cell receptor beta chains were sequenced from one sample in a study of graft-versus-host responses after intestinal transplantation (dated by TCRdb to about 2021). The method was the immunoSEQ multiplex PCR assay. TCRdb re-hosts the immuneACCESS table, in-frame sequences only. Its copies lack some clones; in the studies checked, an unresolved V gene accounts for under half of them, and the cause for the rest is not known. A total of 10,000 to 15,000 clones appear in this sample, just under 35% of them only once. The top ten clones comprise more than 2.5% of the sample. The time point label of this sample denotes: cells obtained before transplantation from donor or recipient. Mixed lymphocyte reactions plated approximately 200,000 CFSE-labeled pre-transplant responders with approximately 200,000 irradiated violet-dye-labeled stimulators and were cultured for 6 to 7 days. The source material was alloreactive CD8+ T cells from a mixed lymphocyte reaction culture, sampled before intestinal transplant. The intended sense of this specimen's cell subset or site label: CFSE-low proliferating T cells sorted from roughly six-day pre-transplant mixed lymphocyte reaction (GvH or HvG direction). These receptor sequences come from a human patient who received an intestinal transplant.

This chain links TRBV29-1 with TRBJ1-1; no clear D gene. The germline gives CDR1 SQVTM, CDR2 ANQGSEA. V was cut by 7 bases and J by 1 base, with 13 bases left in between. The CDR3 runs 13 residues. As DNA, the CDR3 is TGCAGCGGTCACTTGGGGAGGAACACTGAAGCTTTCTTT. This encodes CSGHLGRNTEAFF.

This clone has more than one count but fewer than ten. The chain joins TRBV6-1 to TRBJ1-2, with 9 bases matching TRBD1. The CDR3 length is 16 residues. V was clipped by 2 bases and J by 4 bases; unmatched bases: 8. Germline-derived CDR1 and CDR2 are MNHNS and SASEGT. Written as DNA, the CDR3 is TGTGCCAGCAGTGAACTTCAATTGACAGGGGGCTATGGCTACACCTTC. This encodes CASSELQLTGGYGYTF.

In this sample, this clone is medium-sized (0.01 to 0.1%). The chain employs TRBV6-5 and TRBJ2-3; TRBD1 aligns across 7 bases. This CDR3 contains 15 residues. Germline V gene sequence: CDR1 MNHEY, CDR2 SVGAGI. With 2 bases clipped from V and 6 bases from J, the junction kept 8 bases outside the gene matches. CDR3 in DNA: TGTGCCAGCAGTTACCTTACAGGGGTGCCGGATACGCAGTATTTT. This translates into CASSYLTGVPDTQYF.

This clone occurred a few times. The chain is built from TRBV7-2 and TRBJ2-1; maybe TRBD2 (6 bases). Germline-derived CDR1 and CDR2 are SGHTA and FQGNSA. V dropped 1 base and J dropped 6 bases, with 19 bases sitting between them. There are 17 residues in the CDR3. CDR3 residues: CASSLVWRGTLLNEQFF. CDR3 nucleotides: TGTGCCAGCAGCTTAGTATGGCGCGGGACCTTACTCAATGAGCAGTTCTTC.

This chain links TRBV7-8 with TRBJ2-7, with TRBD1 matching 7 bases. The CDR3 spans 19 residues. Germline V CDR1 and CDR2: SGHVS, FQNEAQ. Unmatched junction bases numbered 21, after V lost 5 bases and J lost 2 bases. This CDR3 reads CASSVSIRGQPWNAYEQYF. DNA of the CDR3: TGTGCCAGCAGCGTCTCGATCCGGGGACAGCCTTGGAATGCCTACGAGCAGTACTTC. Supplemented by reference TRBV7-8 and TRBJ2-7, the full variable domain reads GAGVSQSPRYKVAKRGQDVALRCDPISGHVSLFWYQQALGQGPEFLTYFQNEAQLDKSGLPSDRFFAERPEGSVSTLKIQRTQQEDSAVYLCASSVSIRGQPWNAYEQYFGPGTRLTVT.